Below, one T cell receptor beta chain is given with its context. These data come from a study of blood T cell repertoires in COVID-19. Study at large: PBMCs, B-cell-depleted T cells, or T cells were the source of the cDNA or gDNA that made up the material.

Germline assignment: CDR1 MNHEY and CDR2 SVGAGI. This CDR3 spans 14 amino acids. Germline trimming cut 6 bases from V and 11 bases from J; bases unmatched to any gene: 15. The protocol was immunoSEQ multiplex PCR, while the TCRdb copy is restricted to in-frame clones and leaves out a portion. The sample gives some 210,000 clones, approximately 91% of which show up once; 6.2% is in the top ten. Sequenced: peripheral blood. The V call is TRBV6-5, the J call TRBJ1-1; TRBD1 aligns across 7 bases. The TCR sequence derives from a woman in her forties who had recovered from COVID-19. CDR3 loop: CASRATGERLHAFF. The CDR3 DNA sequence: TGTGCCAGCAGAGCCACAGGGGAACGTTTGCATGCTTTCTTT.